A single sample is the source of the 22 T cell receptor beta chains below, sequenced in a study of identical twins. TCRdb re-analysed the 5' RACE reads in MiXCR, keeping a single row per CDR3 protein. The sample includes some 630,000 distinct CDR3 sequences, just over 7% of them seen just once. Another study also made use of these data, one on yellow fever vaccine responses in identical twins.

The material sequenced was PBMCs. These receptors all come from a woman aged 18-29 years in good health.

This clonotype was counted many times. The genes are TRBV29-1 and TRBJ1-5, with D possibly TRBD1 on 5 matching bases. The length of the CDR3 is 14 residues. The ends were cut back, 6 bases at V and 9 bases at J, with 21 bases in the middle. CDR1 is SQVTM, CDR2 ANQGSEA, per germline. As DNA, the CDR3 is TGCAGCGTCTCTACCGGGACGGCTAATGGGCCCCAGCATTTT. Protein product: CSVSTGTANGPQHF. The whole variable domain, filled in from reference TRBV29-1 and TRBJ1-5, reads SAVISQKPSRDICQRGTSLTIQCQVDSQVTMMFWYRQQPGQSLTLIATANQGSEATYESGFVIDKFPISRPNLTFSTLTVSNMSPEDSSIYLCSVSTGTANGPQHFGDGTRLSIL.

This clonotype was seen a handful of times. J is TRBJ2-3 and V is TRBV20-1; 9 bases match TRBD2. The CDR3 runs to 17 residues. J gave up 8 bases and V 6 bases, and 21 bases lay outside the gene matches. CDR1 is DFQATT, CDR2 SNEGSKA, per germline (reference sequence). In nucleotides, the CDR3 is TGCAGTGCCCCTAGCACCACCGGGACTAGCTCTCACAGTACGCAGTATTTT. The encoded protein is CSAPSTTGTSSHSTQYF.

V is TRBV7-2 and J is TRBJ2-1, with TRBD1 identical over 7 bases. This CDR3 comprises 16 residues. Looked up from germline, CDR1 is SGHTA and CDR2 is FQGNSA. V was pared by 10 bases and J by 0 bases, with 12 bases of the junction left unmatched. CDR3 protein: CATRQGAGGSYNEQFF. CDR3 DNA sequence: TGTGCCACCCGCCAGGGAGCAGGGGGCTCCTACAATGAGCAGTTCTTC.

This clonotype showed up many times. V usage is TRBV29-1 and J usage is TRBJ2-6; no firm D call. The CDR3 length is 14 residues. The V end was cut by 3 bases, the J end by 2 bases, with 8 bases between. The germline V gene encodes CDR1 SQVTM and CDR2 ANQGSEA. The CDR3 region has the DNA TGCAGCGTTGAGGTGGGAACTGGGGCCAACGTCCTGACTTTC. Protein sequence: CSVEVGTGANVLTF.

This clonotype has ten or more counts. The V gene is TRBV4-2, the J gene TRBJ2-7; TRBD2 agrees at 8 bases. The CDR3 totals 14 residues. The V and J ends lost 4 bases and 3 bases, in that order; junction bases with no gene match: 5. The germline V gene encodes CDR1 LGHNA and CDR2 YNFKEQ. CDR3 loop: CASSPGLGDYEQYF. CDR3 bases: TGTGCCAGCAGCCCGGGACTAGGGGACTACGAGCAGTACTTC.

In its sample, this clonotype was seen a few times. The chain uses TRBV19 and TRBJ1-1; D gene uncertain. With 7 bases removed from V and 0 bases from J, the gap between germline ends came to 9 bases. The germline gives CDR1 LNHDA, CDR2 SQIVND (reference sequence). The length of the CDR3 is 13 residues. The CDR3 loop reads CASIDPMNTEAFF. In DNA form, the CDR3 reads TGTGCCAGTATAGACCCGATGAACACTGAAGCTTTCTTT.

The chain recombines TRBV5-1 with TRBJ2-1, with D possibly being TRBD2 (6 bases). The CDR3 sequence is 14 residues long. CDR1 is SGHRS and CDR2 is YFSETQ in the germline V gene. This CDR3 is CAKELGGSYNEQFF. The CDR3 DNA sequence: TGCGCTAAGGAGCTGGGAGGCTCCTACAATGAGCAGTTCTTC.

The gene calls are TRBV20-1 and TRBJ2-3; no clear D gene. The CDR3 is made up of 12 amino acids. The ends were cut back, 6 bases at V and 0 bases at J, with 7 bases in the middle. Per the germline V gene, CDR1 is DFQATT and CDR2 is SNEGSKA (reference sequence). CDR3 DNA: TGCAGTGCCCTCACAAGCACAGATACGCAGTATTTT. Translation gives CSALTSTDTQYF.

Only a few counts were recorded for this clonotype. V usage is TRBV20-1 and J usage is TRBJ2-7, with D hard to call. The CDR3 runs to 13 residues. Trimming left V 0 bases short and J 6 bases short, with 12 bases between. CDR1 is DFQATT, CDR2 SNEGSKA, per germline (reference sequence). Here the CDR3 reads CSARESELPEQYF. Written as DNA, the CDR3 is TGCAGTGCTAGAGAGTCGGAATTACCCGAGCAGTACTTC.

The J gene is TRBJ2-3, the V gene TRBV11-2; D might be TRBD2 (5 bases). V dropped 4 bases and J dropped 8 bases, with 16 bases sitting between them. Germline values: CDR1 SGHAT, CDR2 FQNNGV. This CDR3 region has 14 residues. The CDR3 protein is CASSSRGGEFTQYF. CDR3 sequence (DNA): TGTGCCAGCAGCTCAAGAGGAGGCGAGTTTACGCAGTATTTT.

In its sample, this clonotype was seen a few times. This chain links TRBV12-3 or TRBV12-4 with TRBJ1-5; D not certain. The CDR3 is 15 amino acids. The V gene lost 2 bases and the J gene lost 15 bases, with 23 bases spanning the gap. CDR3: CASSLMEGDGRSRHF. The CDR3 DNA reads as TGTGCCAGCAGTTTAATGGAGGGAGACGGCCGCTCGCGGCATTTT.

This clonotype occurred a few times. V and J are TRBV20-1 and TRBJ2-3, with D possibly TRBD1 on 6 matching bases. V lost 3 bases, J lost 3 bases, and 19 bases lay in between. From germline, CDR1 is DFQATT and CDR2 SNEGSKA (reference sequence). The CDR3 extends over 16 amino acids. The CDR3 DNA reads TGCAGTGCTAGGGCCCCGGGCAGGGGATCGACAGATACGCAGTATTTT. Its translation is CSARAPGRGSTDTQYF.

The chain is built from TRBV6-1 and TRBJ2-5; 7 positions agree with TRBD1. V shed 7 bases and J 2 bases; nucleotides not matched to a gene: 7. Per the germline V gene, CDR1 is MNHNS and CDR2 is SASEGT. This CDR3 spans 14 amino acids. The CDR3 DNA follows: TGTGCCAGCATACTACAGGGGCAACAAGAGACCCAGTACTTC. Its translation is CASILQGQQETQYF.

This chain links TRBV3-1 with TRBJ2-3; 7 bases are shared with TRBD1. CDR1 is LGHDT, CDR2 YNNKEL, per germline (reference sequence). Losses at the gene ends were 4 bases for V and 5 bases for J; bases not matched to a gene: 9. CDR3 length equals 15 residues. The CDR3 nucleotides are TGTGCCAGCAGCCCGACGACAGGGTCGGGAGATACGCAGTATTTT. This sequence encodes CASSPTTGSGDTQYF.

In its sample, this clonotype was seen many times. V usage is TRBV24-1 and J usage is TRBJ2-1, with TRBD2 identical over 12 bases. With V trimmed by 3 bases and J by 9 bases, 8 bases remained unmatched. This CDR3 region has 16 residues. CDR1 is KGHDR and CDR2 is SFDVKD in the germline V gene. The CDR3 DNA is TGTGCCACCAGTGATCCGGTGACTAGCGGGAGTGGTGAGCAGTTCTTC. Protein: CATSDPVTSGSGEQFF.

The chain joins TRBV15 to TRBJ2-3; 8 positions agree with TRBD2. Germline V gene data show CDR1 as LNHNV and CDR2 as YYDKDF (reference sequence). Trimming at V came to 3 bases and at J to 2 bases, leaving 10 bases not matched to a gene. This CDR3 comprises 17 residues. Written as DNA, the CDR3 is TGTGCCACCAGCAGGTCTAGGGGTAGCGGGGACACAGATACGCAGTATTTT. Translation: CATSRSRGSGDTDTQYF.

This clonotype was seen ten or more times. The CDR3 DNA follows: TGCGCCAGCAGCCGCGACGGCATCCGGGCCGGGGAGCTGTTTTTT. Its protein is CASSRDGIRAGELFF. V gene TRBV5-1 combines with J gene TRBJ2-2; D is ambiguous. Germline V CDR1 and CDR2: SGHRS, YFSETQ. The V and J ends lost 4 bases and 6 bases respectively, with 16 bases between them. The CDR3 covers 15 residues.

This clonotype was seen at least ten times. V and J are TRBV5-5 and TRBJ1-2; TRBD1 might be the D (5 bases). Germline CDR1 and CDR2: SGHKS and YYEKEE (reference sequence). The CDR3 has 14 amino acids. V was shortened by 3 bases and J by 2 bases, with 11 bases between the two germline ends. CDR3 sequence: CASSWTSMNYGYTF. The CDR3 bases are TGTGCCAGCAGCTGGACAAGCATGAACTATGGCTACACCTTC.

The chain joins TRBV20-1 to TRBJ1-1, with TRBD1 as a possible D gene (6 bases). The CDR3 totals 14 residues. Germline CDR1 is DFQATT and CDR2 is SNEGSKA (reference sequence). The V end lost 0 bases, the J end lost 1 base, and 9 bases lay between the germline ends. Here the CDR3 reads CSARDSRGNTEAFF. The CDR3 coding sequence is TGCAGTGCTAGAGACAGCAGGGGGAACACTGAAGCTTTCTTT.

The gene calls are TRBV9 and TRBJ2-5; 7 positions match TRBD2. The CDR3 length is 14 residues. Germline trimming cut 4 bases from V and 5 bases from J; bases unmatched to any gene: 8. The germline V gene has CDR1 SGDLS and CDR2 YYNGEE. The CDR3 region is CASSPGTTWETQYF. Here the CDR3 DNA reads TGTGCCAGCAGCCCCGGGACTACATGGGAGACCCAGTACTTC.

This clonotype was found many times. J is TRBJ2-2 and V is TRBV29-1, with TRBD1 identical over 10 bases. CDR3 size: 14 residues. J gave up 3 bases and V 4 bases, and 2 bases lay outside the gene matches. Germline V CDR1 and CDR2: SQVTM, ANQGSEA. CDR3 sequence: CSVAGTGDTGELFF. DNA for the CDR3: TGCAGCGTTGCCGGGACAGGGGACACCGGGGAGCTGTTTTTT.

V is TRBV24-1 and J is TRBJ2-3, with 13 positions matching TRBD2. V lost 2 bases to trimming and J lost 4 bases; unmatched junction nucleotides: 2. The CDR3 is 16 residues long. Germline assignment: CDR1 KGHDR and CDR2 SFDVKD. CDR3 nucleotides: TGTGCCACCAGTGATTCCGGACTAGCGGGAGCAGATACGCAGTATTTT. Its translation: CATSDSGLAGADTQYF.